This is a list of T cell receptor beta chains from one sample in a study of cytomegalovirus exposure and HLA in healthy donors. Sequencing used immunoSEQ multiplex PCR; TCRdb keeps in-frame clones, though not all of them. The sample lists 150,000 or so clones, approximately 77% occurring once. Input material: PBMCs. The origin of the receptors is a man aged 50-59 years in good health and CMV-seropositive. The CDR3 runs from the conserved cysteine through the conserved F or W. A D gene is named only where the DNA matches it firmly. Clone size is shown for a subset of rows, as once, few, many or a class of expanded clone.

>TRBV5-1|TRBD1|TRBJ1-1|.
TGCGCCAGCAGCTCCGGACAGGGATCGGACTGGAGGGGAATGAACACTGAAGCTTTCTTT
CASSSGQGSDWRGMNTEAFF
>TRBV28|.|TRBJ1-3|.
TGTGCCACCTTACCCCAGGGGAGCTCTGGAAACACCATATATTTT
CATLPQGSSGNTIYF
>TRBV6-6|TRBD2|TRBJ2-3|once
TGTGCCAGCACCTACAGAGCGGGGAAGGGTGGAGATACGCAGTATTTT
CASTYRAGKGGDTQYF
>TRBV30|.|TRBJ1-3|.
TGTGCCCACCTCGGGGATAACTCTGGAAACACCATATATTTT
CAHLGDNSGNTIYF
>TRBV19|.|TRBJ2-6|.
TGTGCCAGTAGGGTACAGGCCCCTGGGGCCAACGTCCTGACTTTC
CASRVQAPGANVLTF
>TRBV6-1|.|TRBJ2-5|.
TGTGCCAGCAGTGAAGCGATCCGGCCTAGACGTCAAGAGACCCAGTACTTC
CASSEAIRPRRQETQYF
>TRBV4-1|.|TRBJ2-7|.
TGCGCCAGCAGCCCTGCAGGGGCGGGCGAGCAGTACTTC
CASSPAGAGEQYF
>TRBV27|TRBD2|TRBJ2-3|once
TGTGCCAGCAGTTTCAAGCGGGGGGGCGATACGCAGTATTTT
CASSFKRGGDTQYF
>TRBV10-3|.|TRBJ1-5|.
TGTGCCATCAGTGAGGGGGGAGGAAATCAGCCCCAGCATTTT
CAISEGGGNQPQHF
>TRBV4-1|TRBD1|TRBJ1-2|few
TGCGCCAGCAGCCAAGATCGAGGGGACAGGGGTGAGTATGGCTACACCTTC
CASSQDRGDRGEYGYTF
>TRBV29-1|TRBD2|TRBJ2-5|.
TGCAGCGTTGGAGAGACTAGCGGGGTCGCAGAGACCCAGTACTTC
CSVGETSGVAETQYF
>TRBV7-2|TRBD1|TRBJ1-2|few
TGTGCCAGCAGCCCCAGAGACAGGGGGCATTATGGCTACACCTTC
CASSPRDRGHYGYTF
>TRBV10-2|.|TRBJ1-1|once
TGCGCCAGCAGTGAGCCCTACCGACAACATGAAGCTTTCTTT
CASSEPYRQHEAFF
>TRBV9|.|TRBJ2-7|.
TGTGCCAGCAGCTCGGGGACTCCCCTCGAGCAGTACTTC
CASSSGTPLEQYF
>TRBV6-6|TRBD2|TRBJ2-3|once
TGTGCCAGCAGTAAACTAGCGGGGGGCTCAGATACGCAGTATTTT
CASSKLAGGSDTQYF
>TRBV5-4|TRBD1|TRBJ1-2|.
TGTGCCAGCAGTTTAAACAGGGGGCGGATTGGTGGCTACACCTTC
CASSLNRGRIGGYTF
>TRBV9|.|TRBJ2-1|once
TGTGCCAGCAGCGTAGAAGGGGTCGCCTACAATGAGCAGTTCTTC
CASSVEGVAYNEQFF
>TRBV7-2|TRBD2|TRBJ2-1|.
TGTGCCAGCAGCCGGGAAGGGACTAGCGCCTACAATGAGCAGTTCTTC
CASSREGTSAYNEQFF
>TRBV10-3|.|TRBJ2-7|.
TGTGCCACCAAGGGACTGGAAGCCTACGAGCAGTACTTC
CATKGLEAYEQYF
>TRBV4-3|TRBD1|TRBJ2-1|.
TGCGCCAGCAGCCAAGAGTTAGCGGAACAGGGGGAAAGTGAGCAGTTCTTC
CASSQELAEQGESEQFF
>TRBV7-9|.|TRBJ1-1|once
TGTGCCAGCAGCGCCGGAGGTACCCTGAACACTGAAGCTTTCTTT
CASSAGGTLNTEAFF
>TRBV5-3|TRBD2|TRBJ2-7|.
TGTGCCAGAAGCCCACCGGGACTAGCGGGGGGGCCTTCCTACGAGCAGTACTTC
CARSPPGLAGGPSYEQYF
>TRBV7-2|TRBD2|TRBJ2-7|.
TGTGCCAGCAGCCCGCCCCGGGGGGGTACCCACGAGCAGTACTTC
CASSPPRGGTHEQYF
>TRBV29-1|.|TRBJ1-1|.
TGCAGCGCCTTCAGGGGCGTGAACACTGAAGCTTTCTTT
CSAFRGVNTEAFF
>TRBV19|TRBD2|TRBJ2-5|once
TGTGCCAGTAGTATGGCGGGGGGCAGGGAGACCCAGTACTTC
CASSMAGGRETQYF
>TRBV10-3|.|TRBJ1-1|.
TGTGCCATCAGTGAGCAGACTGAAGCTTTCTTT
CAISEQTEAFF
>TRBV7-9|TRBD2|TRBJ2-2|.
TGTGCCAGCAGTTTCGGACTAGCGGGGTCCGGGGAGCTGTTTTTT
CASSFGLAGSGELFF
>TRBV5-1|.|TRBJ2-7|once
TGCGCCAGCAGCTTGTTGGGGACACCTTCCTACGAGCAGTACTTC
CASSLLGTPSYEQYF
>TRBV5-1|TRBD1|TRBJ2-7|.
TGCGCCAGCAGCGCCACGGGACAGGGCTACGAGCAGTACTTC
CASSATGQGYEQYF
>TRBV7-2|TRBD1|TRBJ2-5|once
TGTGCCAGCAGCCCCCGGACAGGCAAAGAGACCCAGTACTTC
CASSPRTGKETQYF
>TRBV4-3|.|TRBJ1-1|.
TGCGCCAGCAGCCAAGAGGCTCAGGGGATGACGAACACTGAAGCTTTCTTT
CASSQEAQGMTNTEAFF
>TRBV19|TRBD1|TRBJ1-5|.
TGTGCCAGTAGTATGGGACAGGGAATAAGGCAGCCCCAGCATTTT
CASSMGQGIRQPQHF
>TRBV10-3|TRBD1|TRBJ2-7|.
TGTGCCATCGATCCGGGACAGGGCTCCTACGAGCAGTACTTC
CAIDPGQGSYEQYF
>TRBV4-3|.|TRBJ1-3|.
TGCGCCAGCAGCCAAGTTTATGTCAGTCACTCTGGAAACACCATATATTTT
CASSQVYVSHSGNTIYF
>TRBV2|.|TRBJ2-1|.
TGTGCCAGCAGTAACAGGGGGGGGAACAATGAGCAGTTCTTC
CASSNRGGNNEQFF
>TRBV5-1|TRBD2|TRBJ2-7|.
TGCGCCAGCAGCCCTCTAGCGGGCTACGAGCAGTACTTC
CASSPLAGYEQYF
>TRBV11-3|TRBD2|TRBJ2-7|.
TGTGCCAGCAGCTTAGGTGCGGGAGCGTACGAGCAGTACTTC
CASSLGAGAYEQYF
>TRBV11-1|.|TRBJ1-5|.
TGTGCCAGCAGCTTCGGGGAGAATCAGCCCCAGCATTTT
CASSFGENQPQHF
>TRBV19|.|TRBJ2-7|.
TGTGCCAGTAGTATAGCTGCAGGATTCTCCTACGAGCAGTACTTC
CASSIAAGFSYEQYF
>TRBV5-1|TRBD2|TRBJ2-1|.
TGCGCCAGCGGGACTAGCAGGGGCCATGAGCAGTTCTTC
CASGTSRGHEQFF
>TRBV7-9|.|TRBJ1-2|.
TGTGCCAGCAGTAATCAACCCGGACAGTTTCCCGTGGGCTACACCTTC
CASSNQPGQFPVGYTF
>TRBV7-9|TRBD1|TRBJ1-5|.
TGTGCCAGCAGCGGTGGGACAGGGGAAAATCAGCCCCAGCATTTT
CASSGGTGENQPQHF
>TRBV7-9|TRBD1|TRBJ1-2|.
TGTGCCAGCAGCTTATTTTCAGGAGGGGGCAACTATGGCTACACCTTC
CASSLFSGGGNYGYTF
>TRBV5-4|TRBD2|TRBJ2-1|.
TGTGCCAGCAGCTTGGTAAGCGGGGGCTCCTACAATGAGCAGTTCTTC
CASSLVSGGSYNEQFF
>TRBV4-3|TRBD2|TRBJ2-4|.
TGCGCCAGCAGCCAAGATTGGCTAGCGGGGGGAAGATACATTCAGTACTTC
CASSQDWLAGGRYIQYF
>TRBV6-5|TRBD1|TRBJ2-7|.
TGTGCCAGCAGACGGGACAGGGGGCGATCCGAGCAGTACTTC
CASRRDRGRSEQYF
>TRBV10-3|.|TRBJ1-4|.
TGTGCCATCAGTGGGGGTGGGGGCCGCAATGAAAAACTGTTTTTT
CAISGGGGRNEKLFF
>TRBV28|.|TRBJ2-7|once
TGTGCCAGCAGTTTATCGGGGATGAGCTCCTACGAGCAGTACTTC
CASSLSGMSSYEQYF
>TRBV7-9|.|TRBJ2-7|.
TGTGCCAGCAGCCCAAGGGCAGGGGAAGTCTACGAGCAGTACTTC
CASSPRAGEVYEQYF
>TRBV28|TRBD1|TRBJ1-1|.
TGTGCCAGCAGTTTAATGACAGGGGCAGGGGCGAACACTGAAGCTTTCTTT
CASSLMTGAGANTEAFF
>TRBV7-2|TRBD2|TRBJ2-5|.
TGTGCCAGCAGCTCCCTAGGACTAGCGGGGGGGAGGGAGACCCAGTACTTC
CASSSLGLAGGRETQYF
>TRBV19|.|TRBJ2-1|.
TGTGCCAGTACACCCCAGGGCCTCAATGAGCAGTTCTTC
CASTPQGLNEQFF
>TRBV4-1|.|TRBJ2-7|.
TGCGCCAGCAGCCAACGGGAAGTGGGTCTCTACGAGCAGTACTTC
CASSQREVGLYEQYF
>TRBV6-5|.|TRBJ1-4|few
TGTGCCAGCAGTGCAGGGGCGACGGATGAAAAACTGTTTTTT
CASSAGATDEKLFF
>TRBV29-1|.|TRBJ1-5|.
TGCAGCGTTGCTTTCCGTACGGGGAGCGGACAGCCCCAGCATTTT
CSVAFRTGSGQPQHF